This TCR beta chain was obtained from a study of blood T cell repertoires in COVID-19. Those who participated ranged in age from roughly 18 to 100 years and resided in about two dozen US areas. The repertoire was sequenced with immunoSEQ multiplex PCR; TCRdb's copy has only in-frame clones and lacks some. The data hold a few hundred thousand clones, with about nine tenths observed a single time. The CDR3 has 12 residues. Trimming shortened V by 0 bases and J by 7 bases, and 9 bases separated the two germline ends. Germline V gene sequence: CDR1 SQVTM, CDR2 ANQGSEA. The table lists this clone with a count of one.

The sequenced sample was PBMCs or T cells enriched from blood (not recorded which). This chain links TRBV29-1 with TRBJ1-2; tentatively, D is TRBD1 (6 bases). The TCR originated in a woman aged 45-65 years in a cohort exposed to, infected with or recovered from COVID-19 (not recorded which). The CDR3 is CSVEDTGIGYTF. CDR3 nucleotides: TGCAGCGTTGAAGACACAGGGATTGGCTACACCTTC.